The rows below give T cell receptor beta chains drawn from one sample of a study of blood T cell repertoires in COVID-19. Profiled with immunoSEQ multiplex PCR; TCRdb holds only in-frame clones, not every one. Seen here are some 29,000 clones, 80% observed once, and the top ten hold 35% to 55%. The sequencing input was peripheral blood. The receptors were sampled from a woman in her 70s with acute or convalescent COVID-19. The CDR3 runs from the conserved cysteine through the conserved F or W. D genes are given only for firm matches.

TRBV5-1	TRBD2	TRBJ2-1	TGCGCCAGCAGCTTGGCACCGCGGGAGGGTCGAGATGAGCAGTTCTTC	CASSLAPREGRDEQFF
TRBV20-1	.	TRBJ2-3	TGCAGTGCTAGTCCCACTCTTCGCACAGATACGCAGTATTTT	CSASPTLRTDTQYF
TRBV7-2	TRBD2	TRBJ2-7	TGTGCCAGCAGCGTGAGCGGGGGGGGCGTTAGCGAGCAGTACTTC	CASSVSGGGVSEQYF
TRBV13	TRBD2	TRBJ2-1	TGTGCCAGCACCCGGGGGGGGTCTCGGGAGCAGTTCTTC	CASTRGGSREQFF
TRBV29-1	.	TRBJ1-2	TGCAGCGTTGAGAGCGGCAGGGAGGTCTATGGCTACACCTTC	CSVESGREVYGYTF
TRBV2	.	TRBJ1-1	TGTGCCAGCAGTACAAAGGGAGGCACTGAAGCTTTCTTT	CASSTKGGTEAFF
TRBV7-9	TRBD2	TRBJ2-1	TGTGCCAGCAGCTCCAGCGGGGCCTCTCGGTATGAGCAGTTCTTC	CASSSSGASRYEQFF
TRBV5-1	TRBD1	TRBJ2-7	TGCGCCAGCAGCCGGGACAGGGATCGATACGAGCAGTACTTC	CASSRDRDRYEQYF
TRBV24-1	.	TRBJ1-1	TGTGCCACCAGTGATAGCACCGCCCGTGAAGCTTTCTTT	CATSDSTAREAFF
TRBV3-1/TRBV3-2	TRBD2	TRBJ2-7	TGTGCCAGCAGCCAACAGGGACTAGCGGGCAGCTACGAGCAGTACTTC	CASSQQGLAGSYEQYF
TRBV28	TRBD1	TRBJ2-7	TGTGCCAGCAGTCCACAGGGGGGCTCCTACGAGCAGTACTTC	CASSPQGGSYEQYF